These 18 T cell receptor beta chains were sequenced from one sample in a study of identifying expanded T cells in peripheral blood. Generated by immunoSEQ multiplex PCR, the TCRdb table keeps only in-frame clones and is missing some. The sample includes about 86,000 clones, roughly 87% of them seen just once. Source material: blood. These receptors were collected from a person between 18 and 70 years old in good health.

This clone appeared once. The chain combines TRBV4-3 with TRBJ2-1, with D perhaps matching TRBD1 (5 bases). CDR3 length equals 18 residues. V was trimmed by 0 bases and J by 10 bases, leaving 25 bases between them. CDR1 and CDR2 (germline): LGHNA, YSLEER. The CDR3 sequence: CASSQDGSLGHPLEEQFF. The CDR3 DNA sequence: TGCGCCAGCAGCCAAGATGGCTCTTTGGGGCACCCCTTAGAGGAGCAGTTCTTC.

The chain has TRBV9 and TRBJ1-2; 7 nucleotides match TRBD1. Germline-derived CDR1 and CDR2 are SGDLS and YYNGEE. V trimming: 3 bases; J trimming: 8 bases; junction bases outside the gene matches: 16. The CDR3 runs to 16 residues. The CDR3 DNA reads TGTGCCAGCAGCGCCAATCCGGGACAGTGTTTGGAGGGCTACACCTTC. Its translation is CASSANPGQCLEGYTF.

V is TRBV12-5 and J is TRBJ2-1; perhaps TRBD2 as D (5 bases). The CDR3 has 18 residues. V was pared by 1 base and J by 8 bases, with 24 bases between. Germline CDR1 is LGHNT and CDR2 is FRNRAP. The CDR3 nucleotides read TGTGCTAGTGGTTTGGAACGGGAAGGTGGGGTAGTTATGTATGAGCAGTTCTTC. As protein: CASGLEREGGVVMYEQFF.

The chain links TRBV19 to TRBJ2-1; D unclear. Germline V gene lookup returns CDR1 LNHDA and CDR2 SQIVND (reference sequence). V lost 2 bases, J lost 2 bases, and 7 bases lay in between. This CDR3 has 14 amino acids. CDR3 loop: CASSITTPYNEQFF. CDR3 DNA: TGTGCCAGTAGTATAACAACTCCCTACAATGAGCAGTTCTTC.

The chain has TRBV7-8 and TRBJ1-4, with TRBD1 as a possible D gene (6 bases). Trimming left V 5 bases short and J 0 bases short, with 13 bases between. CDR3 length: 16 residues. Germline CDR1 reads SGHVS; CDR2 reads FQNEAQ. CDR3 nucleotides: TGTGCCAGCAGCCACGGACAGCCCCCAACTAATGAAAAACTGTTTTTT. It yields the protein CASSHGQPPTNEKLFF.

This chain links TRBV18 with TRBJ2-1; the D gene is possibly TRBD1 (6 bases). The CDR3 length is 20 residues. Trimming cost V 0 bases and J 0 bases, with 21 bases left between them. Germline values: CDR1 KGHSH, CDR2 LQKENI. The CDR3 bases are TGTGCCAGCTCACCACCGGATGAACAACTCAGGGGCCGCTCCTACAATGAGCAGTTCTTC. Its protein product is CASSPPDEQLRGRSYNEQFF.

The chain links TRBV25-1 to TRBJ2-3, with 8 bases aligning to TRBD2. CDR1 MGHDK and CDR2 SYGVNS come from the germline V gene. Germline trimming cut 5 bases from V and 0 bases from J; bases unmatched to any gene: 10. The CDR3 sequence is 17 residues long. CDR3 bases: TGTGCCAGCAGTTCCAGCGGGGGCCCTACTAGCACAGATACGCAGTATTTT. Translated, it gives CASSSSGGPTSTDTQYF.

The CDR3 is CASTPEGGRQAEQYF. Written as DNA, the CDR3 is TGCGCCAGCACCCCGGAGGGGGGGCGGCAGGCCGAGCAGTACTTC. This chain joins TRBV5-1 and TRBJ2-7; D may be TRBD2 (7 bases). Germline CDR1 reads SGHRS; CDR2 reads YFSETQ. Trimming pared 6 bases from V and 6 bases from J, leaving 22 bases between. The length of the CDR3 is 15 residues.

This chain joins TRBV5-6 and TRBJ2-5, with D possibly being TRBD1 or TRBD2 (5 bases each). The V gene lost 0 bases and the J gene lost 2 bases, with 11 bases spanning the gap. Germline lookup yields CDR1 SGHDT and CDR2 YYEEEE. This CDR3 spans 15 amino acids. The CDR3 DNA sequence: TGTGCCAGCAGCTTGGCCGGGGCTCCACAAGAGACCCAGTACTTC. This translates into CASSLAGAPQETQYF. The full variable domain, rest sourced from reference TRBV5-6 and TRBJ2-5, is DAGVTQSPTHLIKTRGQQVTLRCSPKSGHDTVSWYQQALGQGPQFIFQYYEEEERQRGNFPDRFSGHQFPNYSSELNVNALLLGDSALYLCASSLAGAPQETQYFGPGTRLLVL.

The chain has TRBV4-2 and TRBJ1-1; 8 bases are shared with TRBD1. Germline trimming cut 0 bases from V and 6 bases from J; bases unmatched to any gene: 6. The CDR3 is 15 residues long. Germline CDR1 and CDR2: LGHNA and YNFKEQ. The CDR3 here is CASSQDDRGRSEAFF. The CDR3 DNA reads as TGTGCCAGCAGCCAAGACGACAGGGGAAGGTCTGAAGCTTTCTTT.

The chain uses TRBV30 and TRBJ2-3, with D unresolved. Deletions cut 3 bases from V and 4 bases from J, with 8 bases between. The CDR3 totals 12 residues. Germline assignment: CDR1 GTSNPN and CDR2 SVGIG (reference sequence). CDR3 sequence reads: CAWSQAADTQYF. CDR3 DNA: TGTGCCTGGAGCCAGGCGGCAGATACGCAGTATTTT.

The chain has TRBV10-3 and TRBJ1-2; no clear D. Looked up from germline, CDR1 is ENHRY and CDR2 is SYGVKD. V was trimmed by 11 bases and J by 6 bases, leaving 10 bases between them. There are 10 residues in the CDR3. CDR3 nucleotide sequence: TGTGCCTCCGGCGGCAATGGCTACACCTTC. This encodes CASGGNGYTF.

This chain links TRBV11-2 with TRBJ2-5; 8 bases align to TRBD2. Germline CDR1 SGHAT, CDR2 FQNNGV. The V and J ends lost 4 bases and 1 base, in that order; junction bases with no gene match: 5. The CDR3 has 15 amino acids. CDR3 bases: TGTGCCAGCAGCTCCGCCGGGACTAGCCAAGAGACCCAGTACTTC. This gives the protein CASSSAGTSQETQYF. Complete variable domain (other parts from reference TRBV11-2 and TRBJ2-5): EAGVAQSPRYKIIEKRQSVAFWCNPISGHATLYWYQQILGQGPKLLIQFQNNGVVDDSQLPKDRFSAERLKGVDSTLKIQPAKLEDSAVYLCASSSAGTSQETQYFGPGTRLLVL.

This clone was seen a handful of times. The chain uses TRBV30 and TRBJ1-6; 9 bases are a match to TRBD1. Per the germline V gene, CDR1 is GTSNPN and CDR2 is SVGIG (reference sequence). With V trimmed by 5 bases and J by 11 bases, 7 bases remained unmatched. CDR3 length: 13 residues. Here the CDR3 DNA reads TGTGCCTGGTCGGGACAGGGACGTACACCCCTCCACTTT. Its protein product is CAWSGQGRTPLHF.

The rearrangement uses TRBV9 and TRBJ1-1; D may be TRBD1 (5 bases). Trimming cost V 10 bases and J 1 base, with 14 bases left between them. The CDR3 runs to 13 residues. CDR1 and CDR2 from the germline V gene are SGDLS and YYNGEE. Written as DNA, the CDR3 is TGTGCCTCCAAGGGCAGGGAGAACACTGAAGCTTTCTTT. Translated, it gives CASKGRENTEAFF.

The rearrangement links TRBV7-2 to TRBJ2-2; D gene ambiguous. The V end lost 1 base, the J end lost 5 bases, and 8 bases lay between the germline ends. The CDR3 runs to 14 residues. Germline V gene sequence: CDR1 SGHTA, CDR2 FQGNSA. The CDR3 reads CASSLDSRTGELFF. The CDR3 bases are TGTGCCAGCAGCTTAGATTCCAGGACCGGGGAGCTGTTTTTT.

As to this clone: Other DNA sequences in this sample translate to the same CDR3. V gene TRBV27 combines with J gene TRBJ1-5, with a possible D match to TRBD1 (5 bases). The germline V gene encodes CDR1 MNHEY and CDR2 SMNVEV (reference sequence). The CDR3 spans 14 residues. Trimming left V 9 bases short and J 2 bases short, with 14 bases between. DNA for the CDR3: TGTGCCAGTAGTATCCGGGACCGCAATCAGCCCCAGCATTTT. It translates to CASSIRDRNQPQHF.

CDR3 in amino acids: CASSQGDMNTEAFF. CDR3 nucleotides: TGCGCCAGCAGCCAAGGAGACATGAACACTGAAGCTTTCTTT. V gene TRBV5-1 combines with J gene TRBJ1-1; D call uncertain. CDR3 length: 14 amino acids. Germline V CDR1 and CDR2: SGHRS, YFSETQ. The V and J ends lost 4 bases and 0 bases respectively, with 10 bases between them.